The TCR beta chain described here comes from a study of hypomethylating agent response in myelodysplastic syndrome. Study context: Patients with myelodysplastic syndrome were fewer than 10 male and 2 female. Response meant complete response or hematologic improvement; all other patients were non-responders.

The germline CDR1 and CDR2 sequences are MNHEY and SMNVEV (reference sequence). CDR3 length: 14 amino acids. V lost 4 bases to trimming and J lost 4 bases, with 11 bases between them. Each sample had 400 ng DNA, as two 200 ng replicates, at survey resolution. The table came from immunoSEQ multiplex PCR; TCRdb's copy has only in-frame clones and leaves some out. Of some 4,100 clones detected, about 87% appear once; the ten largest clones hold approximately 12%. The analysis used unsorted bulk bone marrow, not T-cell subsets. This sequence was found in a human donor with myelodysplastic syndrome. The V gene is TRBV27, the J gene TRBJ2-1; D not resolved. The sample was bone marrow, taken before or after starting hypomethylating agent treatment for myelodysplastic syndrome (not recorded which). Written as DNA, the CDR3 is TGTGCCAGCAGTTCCCTCCTCACTTACAATGAGCAGTTCTTC. It translates to CASSSLLTYNEQFF.